This T cell receptor beta chain was sequenced during a study of T cells after yellow fever vaccination. Study-wide background: Fractions of limited cellularity were prepared by means of SMART-Seq v4 Ultra Low Input. Study-wide results and caveats: Across the CD4 and CD8 compartments, a small share of clonotypes was present in both.

On this clonotype itself: Its specificity is not known.

CDR3 size: 16 residues. CDR1 MGHRA and CDR2 YSYEKL come from the germline V gene. The V and J ends lost 1 base and 7 bases respectively, with 20 bases between them. TCRdb reanalysed the 5' RACE reads using MiXCR and keeps one entry per CDR3 protein. The sample lists fewer than 650,000 distinct CDR3 sequences; about a fifth were seen once. The TCR was taken from a man between 18 and 29 years old who received the YFV17D yellow fever vaccine. Specimen: PBMCs, collected approximately 22 days after the first yellow fever vaccination. V and J are TRBV4-1 and TRBJ2-7; D could derive from TRBD1 or TRBD2 (5 bases each). The CDR3 spells CASSQARGVLGREQYF. The CDR3 bases are TGCGCCAGCAGCCAAGCAAGAGGGGTATTGGGTAGGGAGCAGTACTTC.